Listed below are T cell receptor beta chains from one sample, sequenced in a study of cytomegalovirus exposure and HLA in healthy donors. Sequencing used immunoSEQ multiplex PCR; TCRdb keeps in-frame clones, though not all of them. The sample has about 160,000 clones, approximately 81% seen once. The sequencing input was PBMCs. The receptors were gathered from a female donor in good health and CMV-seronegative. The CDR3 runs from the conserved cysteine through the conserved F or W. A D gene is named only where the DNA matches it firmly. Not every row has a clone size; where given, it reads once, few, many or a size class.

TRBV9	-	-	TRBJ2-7	CASSAADAGSYEQYF	TGTGCCAGCAGCGCGGCGGATGCCGGATCTTACGAGCAGTACTTC
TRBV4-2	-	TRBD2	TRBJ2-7	CASSQETAAGVGEQYF	TGTGCCAGCAGCCAAGAAACCGCAGCGGGAGTTGGCGAGCAGTACTTC
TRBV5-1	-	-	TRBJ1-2	CASSLAGRAGVYSYGYTF	TGCGCCAGCAGCTTGGCTGGCAGGGCCGGAGTATATAGCTATGGCTACACCTTC
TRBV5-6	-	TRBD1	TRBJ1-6	CASSRRTGGKSPLHF	TGTGCCAGCAGCCGGCGGACAGGGGGAAAATCACCCCTCCACTTT
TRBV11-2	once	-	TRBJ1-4	CASSFRGGSTNEKLFF	TGTGCCAGCAGCTTCCGCGGGGGCTCAACTAATGAAAAACTGTTTTTT
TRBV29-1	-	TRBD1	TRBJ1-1	CSVESDRGTEAFF	TGCAGCGTAGAATCGGACAGGGGGACTGAAGCTTTCTTT
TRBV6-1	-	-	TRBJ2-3	CASSERLGGTDTQYF	TGTGCCAGCAGTGAAAGACTGGGTGGCACAGATACGCAGTATTTT
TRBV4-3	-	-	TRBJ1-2	CASSQTRGYGYTF	TGCGCCAGCAGCCAGACACGGGGTTATGGCTACACCTTC
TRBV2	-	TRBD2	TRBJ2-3	CASSKLAGGADTQYF	TGTGCCAGCAGTAAACTAGCGGGAGGTGCAGATACGCAGTATTTT
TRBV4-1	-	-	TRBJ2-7	CASSQDSEQYF	TGCGCCAGCAGCCAGGACAGCGAGCAGTACTTC
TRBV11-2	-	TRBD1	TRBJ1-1	CASSPRGTGGSTEAFF	TGTGCCAGCAGCCCGAGAGGGACAGGGGGGAGCACTGAAGCTTTCTTT
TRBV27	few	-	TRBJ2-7	CASSERQGSEQYF	TGTGCCAGCAGTGAGCGGCAGGGGTCGGAGCAGTACTTC
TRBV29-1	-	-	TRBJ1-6	CSVRTGKAYNSPLHF	TGCAGCGTCCGTACAGGGAAGGCCTATAATTCACCCCTCCACTTT
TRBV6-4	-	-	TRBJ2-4	CASRWGGRCPKNIQYF	TGTGCCAGCAGGTGGGGGGGGCGGTGCCCCAAAAACATTCAGTACTTC
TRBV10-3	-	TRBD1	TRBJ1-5	CAISEPWTGKKVGAQHF	TGTGCCATCAGTGAGCCCTGGACAGGGAAAAAGGTCGGGGCCCAGCATTTT
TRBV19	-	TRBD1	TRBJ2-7	CASSIVQGATYEQYF	TGTGCCAGTAGTATAGTACAGGGGGCCACCTACGAGCAGTACTTC
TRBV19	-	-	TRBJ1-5	CASSSTGNQPQHF	TGTGCCAGTAGTTCGACGGGTAATCAGCCCCAGCATTTT
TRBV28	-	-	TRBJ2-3	CASSPPASSTDTQYF	TGTGCCAGCAGTCCCCCAGCGTCGAGCACAGATACGCAGTATTTT
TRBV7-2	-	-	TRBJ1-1	CASSPTGIDTEAFF	TGTGCCAGCAGCCCCACCGGGATCGACACTGAAGCTTTCTTT
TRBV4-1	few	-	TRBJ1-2	CASSQEETYYGYTF	TGCGCCAGCAGCCAAGAGGAGACCTACTATGGCTACACCTTC
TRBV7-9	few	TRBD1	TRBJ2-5	CASSPLLVRDSEQETQYF	TGTGCCAGCAGCCCCTTGCTTGTTCGGGACAGCGAGCAGGAGACCCAGTACTTC
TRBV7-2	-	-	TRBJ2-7	CASSSTPGIYEQYF	TGTGCCAGCAGCTCCACCCCAGGCATCTACGAGCAGTACTTC
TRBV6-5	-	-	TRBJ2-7	CASDSGRFRGEQYF	TGTGCCAGCGACTCTGGCAGGTTTAGGGGCGAGCAGTACTTC
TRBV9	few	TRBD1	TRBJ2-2	CASRTGLNTGELFF	TGTGCCAGCAGGACAGGGCTGAACACCGGGGAGCTGTTTTTT
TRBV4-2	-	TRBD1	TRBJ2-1	CASSGTGSSIEQFF	TGTGCCAGCTCCGGGACAGGGTCCTCTATTGAGCAGTTCTTC
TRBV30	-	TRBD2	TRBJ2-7	CAWMGAGASYEQYF	TGTGCCTGGATGGGAGCGGGGGCATCCTACGAGCAGTACTTC
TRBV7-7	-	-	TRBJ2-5	CASSLGLRETQYF	TGTGCTAGCAGCCTAGGTCTTCGAGAGACCCAGTACTTC
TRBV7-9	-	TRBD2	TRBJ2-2	CAILGLAGASNTGELFF	TGTGCCATATTGGGACTAGCGGGGGCCTCAAACACCGGGGAGCTGTTTTTT
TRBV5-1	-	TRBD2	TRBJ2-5	CASSAGLGEGTQYF	TGCGCCAGCAGCGCCGGACTAGGGGAAGGGACCCAGTACTTC
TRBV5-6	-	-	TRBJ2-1	CASSPGLTSSYNEQFF	TGTGCCAGCAGCCCTGGACTAACGAGCTCCTACAATGAGCAGTTCTTC
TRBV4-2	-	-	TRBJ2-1	CASSHLLGLSYNEQFF	TGTGCCAGCAGCCACCTCTTGGGGCTGTCCTACAATGAGCAGTTCTTC
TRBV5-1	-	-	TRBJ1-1	CASSSRENTEAFF	TGCGCCAGCAGCAGCAGGGAGAACACTGAAGCTTTCTTT
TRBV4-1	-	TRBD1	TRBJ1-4	CASSQGQGPGAEKLFF	TGCGCCAGCAGCCAAGGACAGGGACCCGGGGCTGAAAAACTGTTTTTT
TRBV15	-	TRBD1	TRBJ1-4	CATSRVRTGRSEKLFF	TGTGCCACCAGCAGAGTCCGGACAGGGAGGAGTGAAAAACTGTTTTTT
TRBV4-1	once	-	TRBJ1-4	CASSQSGINEKLFF	TGCGCCAGCAGCCAGAGCGGAATTAATGAAAAACTGTTTTTT
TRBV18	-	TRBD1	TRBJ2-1	CASSTGDEQFF	TGTGCCAGCTCAACAGGGGATGAGCAGTTCTTC
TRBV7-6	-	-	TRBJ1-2	CASSSTWAGLENGYTF	TGTGCCAGCAGCTCGACGTGGGCAGGGCTAGAGAATGGCTACACCTTC
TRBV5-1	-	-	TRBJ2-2	CASSASALTGELFF	TGCGCCAGCAGCGCTAGCGCCTTAACCGGGGAGCTGTTTTTT
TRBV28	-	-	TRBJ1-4	CASSLPQKKLFF	TGTGCCAGCAGTTTACCTCAGAAAAAACTGTTTTTT
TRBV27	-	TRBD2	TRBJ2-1	CASSLSSGGAPVF	TGTGCCAGCAGTTTATCTAGCGGGGGGGCCCCGGTCTTC
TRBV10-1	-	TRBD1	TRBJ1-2	CASSESGGEQGAGYTF	TGCGCCAGCAGTGAGTCAGGCGGGGAACAGGGGGCGGGCTACACCTTC
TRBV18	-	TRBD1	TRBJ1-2	CASSGQGTPYGYTF	TGTGCCAGCTCAGGACAGGGGACTCCCTATGGCTACACCTTC
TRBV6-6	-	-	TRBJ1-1	CASSPHSQDFSF	TGTGCCAGCAGTCCCCACTCGCAGGACTTTTCTTTT
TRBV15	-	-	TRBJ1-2	CATSRDFGGGGRGYTF	TGTGCCACCAGCAGAGATTTCGGGGGAGGGGGTAGGGGCTACACCTTC
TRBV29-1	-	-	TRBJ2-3	CSAIGTSKGDTQYF	TGCAGCGCCATAGGGACATCGAAAGGGGATACGCAGTATTTT
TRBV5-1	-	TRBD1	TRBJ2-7	CASSSYRDRGPYEQYF	TGCGCCAGCAGCTCATACCGGGACAGAGGCCCCTACGAGCAGTACTTC
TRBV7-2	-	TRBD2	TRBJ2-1	CASSLTNSGNPNEQFF	TGTGCCAGCAGCTTAACCAATAGCGGGAACCCCAATGAGCAGTTCTTC
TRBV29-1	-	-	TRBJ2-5	CSAPAGLETGTQYF	TGCAGCGCCCCTGCCGGACTAGAGACAGGGACCCAGTACTTC
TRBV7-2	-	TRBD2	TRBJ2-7	CASSLVGLRAGVLLEQYF	TGTGCCAGCAGCTTAGTGGGATTAAGAGCGGGAGTCCTACTCGAGCAGTACTTC
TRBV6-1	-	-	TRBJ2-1	CASSEAEGEINEQFF	TGTGCCAGCAGTGAAGCCGAGGGAGAAATCAATGAGCAGTTCTTC
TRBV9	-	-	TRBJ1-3	CASSATFSSGNTIYF	TGTGCCAGCAGCGCGACATTCAGCTCTGGAAACACCATATATTTT
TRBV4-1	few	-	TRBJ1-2	CASSPGSGYTF	TGCGCCAGCAGCCCAGGCTCGGGCTACACCTTC
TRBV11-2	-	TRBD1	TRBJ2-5	CASSFGTGGETQYF	TGTGCCAGCAGCTTTGGGACAGGGGGAGAGACCCAGTACTTC
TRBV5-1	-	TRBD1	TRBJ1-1	CASSPQGGTEAFF	TGCGCCAGCAGCCCCCAGGGGGGCACTGAAGCTTTCTTT
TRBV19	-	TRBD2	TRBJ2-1	CASLRASGSYNEQFF	TGTGCCAGCCTCCGGGCTAGCGGGAGCTACAATGAGCAGTTCTTC